This T cell receptor (beta chain) emerged from a study of identical twins. One entry per CDR3 protein results from TCRdb running MiXCR on the 5' RACE reads. The sample consists of around 1.7 million distinct CDR3 sequences, about 32% of them appearing once. CDR3 size: 14 residues. V lost 6 bases, J lost 2 bases, and 14 bases lay in between. CDR1 is SNHLY, CDR2 FYNNEI, per germline. The clonotype comes from a newborn girl in good health. The sequencing input was cord blood. The chain carries TRBV2 and TRBJ2-7; D gene uncertain. As DNA, the CDR3 is TGTGCCAGCAGAGGTCGGCTACCCCCCTACGAGCAGTACTTC. Protein sequence: CASRGRLPPYEQYF.